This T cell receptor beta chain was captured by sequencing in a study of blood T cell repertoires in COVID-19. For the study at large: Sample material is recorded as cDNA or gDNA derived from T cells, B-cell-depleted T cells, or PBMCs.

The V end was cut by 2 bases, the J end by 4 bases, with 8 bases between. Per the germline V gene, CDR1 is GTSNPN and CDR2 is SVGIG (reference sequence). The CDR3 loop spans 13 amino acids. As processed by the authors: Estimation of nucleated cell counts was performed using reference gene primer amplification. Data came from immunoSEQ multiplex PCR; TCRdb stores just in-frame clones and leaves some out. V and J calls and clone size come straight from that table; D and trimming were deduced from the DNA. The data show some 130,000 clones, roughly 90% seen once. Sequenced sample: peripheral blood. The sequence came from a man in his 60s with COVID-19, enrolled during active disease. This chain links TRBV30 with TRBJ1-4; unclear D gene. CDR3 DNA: TGTGCCTGGAGTCCCGGACTTAATGAAAAACTGTTTTTT. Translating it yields CAWSPGLNEKLFF.